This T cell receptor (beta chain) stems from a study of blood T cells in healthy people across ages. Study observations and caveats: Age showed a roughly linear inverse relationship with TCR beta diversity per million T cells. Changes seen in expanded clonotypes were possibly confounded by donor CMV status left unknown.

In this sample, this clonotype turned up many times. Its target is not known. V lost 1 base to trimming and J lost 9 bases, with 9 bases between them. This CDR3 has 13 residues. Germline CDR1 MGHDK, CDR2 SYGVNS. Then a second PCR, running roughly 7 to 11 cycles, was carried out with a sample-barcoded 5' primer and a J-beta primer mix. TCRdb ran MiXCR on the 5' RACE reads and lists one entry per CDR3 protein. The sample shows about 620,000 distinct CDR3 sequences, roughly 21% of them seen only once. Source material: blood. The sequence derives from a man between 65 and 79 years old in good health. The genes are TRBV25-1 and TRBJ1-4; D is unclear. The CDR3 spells CASSELRRKKLFF. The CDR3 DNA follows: TGTGCCAGCAGTGAATTGCGGAGGAAAAAACTGTTTTTT.